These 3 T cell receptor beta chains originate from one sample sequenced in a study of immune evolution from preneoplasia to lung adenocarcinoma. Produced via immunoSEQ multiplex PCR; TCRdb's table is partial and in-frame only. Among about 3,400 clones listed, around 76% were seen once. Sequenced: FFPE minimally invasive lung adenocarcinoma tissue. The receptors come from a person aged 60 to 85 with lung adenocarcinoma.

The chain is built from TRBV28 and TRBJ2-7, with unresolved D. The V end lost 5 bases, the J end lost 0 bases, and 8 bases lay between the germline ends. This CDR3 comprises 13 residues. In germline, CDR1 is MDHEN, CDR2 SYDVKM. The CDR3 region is CASSLLVSYEQYF. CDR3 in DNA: TGTGCCAGCAGTCTCCTGGTCTCCTACGAGCAGTACTTC.

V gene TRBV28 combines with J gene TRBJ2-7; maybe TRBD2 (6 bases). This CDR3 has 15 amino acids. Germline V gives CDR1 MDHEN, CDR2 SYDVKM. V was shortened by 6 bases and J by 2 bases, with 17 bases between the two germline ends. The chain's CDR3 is CASRGEVGGAYEQYF. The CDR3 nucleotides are TGTGCCAGCAGGGGGGAGGTCGGGGGAGCCTACGAGCAGTACTTC.

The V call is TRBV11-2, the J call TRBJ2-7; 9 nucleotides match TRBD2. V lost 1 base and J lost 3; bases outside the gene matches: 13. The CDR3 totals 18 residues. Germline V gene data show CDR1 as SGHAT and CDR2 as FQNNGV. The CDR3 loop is CASSLVRLGREGVYEQYF. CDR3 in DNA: TGTGCCAGCAGCTTAGTCCGGCTGGGGCGGGAGGGCGTCTACGAGCAGTACTTC.